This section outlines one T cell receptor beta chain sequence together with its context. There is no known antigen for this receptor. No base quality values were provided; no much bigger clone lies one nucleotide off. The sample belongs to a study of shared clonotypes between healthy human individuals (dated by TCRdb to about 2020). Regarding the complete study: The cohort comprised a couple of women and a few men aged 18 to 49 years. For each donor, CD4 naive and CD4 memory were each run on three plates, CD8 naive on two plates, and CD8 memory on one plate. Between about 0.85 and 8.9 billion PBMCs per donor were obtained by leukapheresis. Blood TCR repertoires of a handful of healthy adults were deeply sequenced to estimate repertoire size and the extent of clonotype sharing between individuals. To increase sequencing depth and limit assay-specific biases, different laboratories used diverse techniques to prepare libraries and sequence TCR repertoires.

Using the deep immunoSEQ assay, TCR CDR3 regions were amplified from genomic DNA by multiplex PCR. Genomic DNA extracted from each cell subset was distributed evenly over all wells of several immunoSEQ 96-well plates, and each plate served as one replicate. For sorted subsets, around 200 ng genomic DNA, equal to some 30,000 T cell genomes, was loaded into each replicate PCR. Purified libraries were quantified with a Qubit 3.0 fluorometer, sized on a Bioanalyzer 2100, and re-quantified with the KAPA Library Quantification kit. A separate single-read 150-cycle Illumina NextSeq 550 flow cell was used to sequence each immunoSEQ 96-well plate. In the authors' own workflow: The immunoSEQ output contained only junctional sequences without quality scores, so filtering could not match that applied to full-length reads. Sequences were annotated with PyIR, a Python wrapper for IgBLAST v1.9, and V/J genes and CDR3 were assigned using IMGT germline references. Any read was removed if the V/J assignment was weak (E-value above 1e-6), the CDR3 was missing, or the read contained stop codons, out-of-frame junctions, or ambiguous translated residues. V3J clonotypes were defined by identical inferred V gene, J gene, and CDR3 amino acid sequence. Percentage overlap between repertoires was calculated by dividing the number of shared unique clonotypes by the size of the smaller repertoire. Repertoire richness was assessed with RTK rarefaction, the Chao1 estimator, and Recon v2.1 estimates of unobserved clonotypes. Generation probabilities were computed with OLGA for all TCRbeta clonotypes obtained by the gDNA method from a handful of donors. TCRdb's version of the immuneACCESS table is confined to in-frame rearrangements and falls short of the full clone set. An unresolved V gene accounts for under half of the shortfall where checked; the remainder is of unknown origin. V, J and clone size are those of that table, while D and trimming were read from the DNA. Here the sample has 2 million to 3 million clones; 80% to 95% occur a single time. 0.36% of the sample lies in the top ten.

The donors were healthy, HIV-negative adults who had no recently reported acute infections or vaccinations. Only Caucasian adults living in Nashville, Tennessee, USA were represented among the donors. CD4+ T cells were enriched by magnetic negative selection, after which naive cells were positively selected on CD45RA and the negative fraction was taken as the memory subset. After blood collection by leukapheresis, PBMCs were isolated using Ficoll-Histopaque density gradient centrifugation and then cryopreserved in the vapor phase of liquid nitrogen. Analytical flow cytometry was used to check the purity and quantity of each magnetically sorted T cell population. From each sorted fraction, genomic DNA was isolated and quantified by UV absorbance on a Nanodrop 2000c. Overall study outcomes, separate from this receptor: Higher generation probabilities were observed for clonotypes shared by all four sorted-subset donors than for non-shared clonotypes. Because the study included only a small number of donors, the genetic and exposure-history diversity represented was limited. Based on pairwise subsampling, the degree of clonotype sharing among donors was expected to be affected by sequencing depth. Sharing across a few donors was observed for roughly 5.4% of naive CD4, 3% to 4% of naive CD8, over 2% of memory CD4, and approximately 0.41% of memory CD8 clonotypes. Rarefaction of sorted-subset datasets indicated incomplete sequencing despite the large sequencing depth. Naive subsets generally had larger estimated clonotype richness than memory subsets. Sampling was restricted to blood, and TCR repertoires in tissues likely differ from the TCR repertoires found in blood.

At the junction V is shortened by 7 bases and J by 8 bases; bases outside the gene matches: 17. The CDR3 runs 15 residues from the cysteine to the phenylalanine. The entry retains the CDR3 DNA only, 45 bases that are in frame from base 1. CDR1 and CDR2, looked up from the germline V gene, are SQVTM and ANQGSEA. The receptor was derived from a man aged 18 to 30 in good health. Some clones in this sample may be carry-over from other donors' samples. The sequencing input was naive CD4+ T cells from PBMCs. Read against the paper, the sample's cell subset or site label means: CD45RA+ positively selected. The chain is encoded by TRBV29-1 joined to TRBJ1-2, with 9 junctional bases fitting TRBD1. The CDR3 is CSASPPTGGGKGYTF. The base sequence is TGCAGCGCTTCCCCCCCTACAGGGGGCGGTAAGGGCTACACCTTC. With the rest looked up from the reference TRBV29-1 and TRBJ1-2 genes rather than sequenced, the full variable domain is SAVISQKPSRDICQRGTSLTIQCQVDSQVTMMFWYRQQPGQSLTLIATANQGSEATYESGFVIDKFPISRPNLTFSTLTVSNMSPEDSSIYLCSASPPTGGGKGYTFGSGTRLTVV.